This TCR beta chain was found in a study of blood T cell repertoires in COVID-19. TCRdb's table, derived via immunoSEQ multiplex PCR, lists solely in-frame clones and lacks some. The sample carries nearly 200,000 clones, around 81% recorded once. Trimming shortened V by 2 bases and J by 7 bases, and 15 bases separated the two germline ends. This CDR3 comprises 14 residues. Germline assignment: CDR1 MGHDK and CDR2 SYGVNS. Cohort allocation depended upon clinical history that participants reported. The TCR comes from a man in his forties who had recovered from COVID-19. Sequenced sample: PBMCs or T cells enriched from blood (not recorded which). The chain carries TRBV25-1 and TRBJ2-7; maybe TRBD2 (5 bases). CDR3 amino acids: CASSEGGRSGEQYF. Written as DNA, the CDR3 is TGTGCCAGCAGTGAAGGAGGCCGCTCCGGGGAGCAGTACTTC.